The next 15 T cell receptor beta chains were all read from a single sample in a study of blood T cells in healthy people across ages. A second PCR of about 7 to 12 cycles used a sample-barcoded 5' primer and a J-beta primer mix. Using its own MiXCR run on the 5' RACE reads, TCRdb lists one record per CDR3 protein. The sample yields about a million distinct CDR3 sequences, 45% to 50% seen once. The sequencing input was blood. The receptor source for this set is a man younger than 40 in good health.

The V gene is TRBV30, the J gene TRBJ1-2; a possible D gene is TRBD1 (5 bases). This CDR3 region has 13 residues. V gave up 3 bases and J gave up 3 bases, with 11 bases separating them. Germline values: CDR1 GTSNPN, CDR2 SVGIG (reference sequence). DNA of the CDR3: TGTGCCTGGAGAAGTCAGGGCTACTATGGCTACACCTTC. Amino acids: CAWRSQGYYGYTF.

Concerning this clonotype itself: The junction differs from germline at one of its ends, possibly a read error. The chain has TRBV4-2 and TRBJ1-6, with TRBD1 as a possible D gene (5 bases). Germline V CDR1 and CDR2: LGHNA, YNFKEQ. The CDR3 extends over 16 amino acids. CDR3 sequence: CAGSQDIAGSNSPLHF. CDR3 nucleotides: TGTGCCGGCAGCCAAGATATAGCAGGGAGCAATTCACCCCTCCACTTT.

The V call is TRBV7-9, the J call TRBJ2-1, with D unclear. The CDR3 is 13 residues long. CDR1 and CDR2 from the germline V gene are SEHNR and FQNEAQ (reference sequence). Deletions cut 5 bases from V and 2 bases from J, with 7 bases between. Here the CDR3 reads CASSTTTYNEQFF. CDR3 DNA: TGTGCCAGCAGCACCACAACCTACAATGAGCAGTTCTTC.

The chain joins TRBV10-3 to TRBJ1-1; unclear D gene. Trimming removed 4 bases from V and 6 bases from J, with 12 bases in between. Germline loops: CDR1 ENHRY, CDR2 SYGVKD. The CDR3 is 13 residues long. Here the CDR3 DNA reads TGTGCCATCAGTGGGGGAGGGATCGCTGAAGCTTTCTTT. This codes for CAISGGGIAEAFF.

In its sample, this clonotype was seen a few times. This chain links TRBV18 with TRBJ2-1; 7 positions match TRBD1. The CDR3 spans 14 residues. The junction had 7 bases not matched to a gene; V was cut back by 3 bases and J by 8 bases. Germline V gives CDR1 KGHSH, CDR2 LQKENI. CDR3 protein: CASSPDRVNYEQFF. The CDR3 DNA reads as TGTGCCAGCTCACCTGACAGGGTCAATTATGAGCAGTTCTTC.

The chain couples TRBV27 to TRBJ1-6; D is unclear. The CDR3 covers 17 residues. Trimming stripped 3 bases from V and 5 bases from J, with 17 bases between. Germline V gene data show CDR1 as MNHEY and CDR2 as SMNVEV (reference sequence). The CDR3: CASSFASIGPDNSPLHF. The CDR3 region has the DNA TGTGCCAGCAGTTTTGCCTCTATTGGGCCGGATAATTCACCCCTCCACTTT.

This clonotype was seen only a few times. The chain carries TRBV20-1 and TRBJ2-3, with 10 bases fitting TRBD2. The CDR3 contains 17 residues. From germline, CDR1 is DFQATT and CDR2 SNEGSKA (reference sequence). After removal of 0 bases from V and 1 base from J, the junction contained 7 bases not matched to a gene. CDR3 nucleotides: TGCAGTGCTAGAGATCGTAGCCTAGCGGGGGGCACAGATACGCAGTATTTT. Translating gives CSARDRSLAGGTDTQYF.

J is TRBJ1-4 and V is TRBV12-3 or TRBV12-4; D may be TRBD1 (6 bases). Trimming left V 6 bases short and J 7 bases short, with 21 bases between. This CDR3 region has 16 residues. The CDR3 nucleotides are TGTGCCAGCAGCCCCGGGACAAGGGGACTAAGTGAAAAACTGTTTTTT. Translating gives CASSPGTRGLSEKLFF.

V and J are TRBV4-1 and TRBJ1-1; 7 positions agree with TRBD1. CDR3 length equals 15 residues. Unmatched junction bases numbered 6, after V lost 1 base and J lost 4 bases. Germline V gene data show CDR1 as MGHRA and CDR2 as YSYEKL. The DNA of the CDR3 is TGCGCCAGCAGCCAAGGAGGACAGGTTTTCACTGAAGCTTTCTTT. It encodes CASSQGGQVFTEAFF.

The genes are TRBV4-3 and TRBJ2-2, with 8 bases lining up with TRBD2. Germline V lookup: CDR1 LGHNA, CDR2 YSLEER. Germline trimming cut 0 bases from V and 4 bases from J; bases unmatched to any gene: 10. This CDR3 is 18 amino acids long. DNA of the CDR3: TGCGCCAGCAGCCAAGATGGAAGCGGGGGCCCAAGCACCGGGGAGCTGTTTTTT. Protein sequence: CASSQDGSGGPSTGELFF.

The chain employs TRBV20-1 and TRBJ2-7; D possibly corresponds to TRBD2 (5 bases). V shed 0 bases and J shed 1 base, with 13 bases lying between them. Germline CDR1 DFQATT, CDR2 SNEGSKA (reference sequence). CDR3 length: 15 amino acids. In DNA form, the CDR3 reads TGCAGTGCTAGAGATGTTACGGGGAATTCCTACGAGCAGTACTTC. Translated, it gives CSARDVTGNSYEQYF.

This rearrangement joins TRBV12-3 or TRBV12-4 to TRBJ1-2; no clear D. This CDR3 spans 12 amino acids. With 6 bases removed from V and 7 bases from J, the gap between germline ends came to 12 bases. CDR3 region: CASSRREGGYTF. DNA for the CDR3: TGTGCCAGCAGCCGCCGAGAGGGTGGCTACACCTTC.

This clonotype was seen a handful of times. As DNA, the CDR3 is TGCGCCAGCAGCTTCGGCGCCAGGGGGATGGATACGCAGTATTTT. Its translation: CASSFGARGMDTQYF. This chain joins TRBV5-1 and TRBJ2-3; 7 nucleotides align to TRBD1. Losses at the gene ends were 2 bases for V and 6 bases for J; bases not matched to a gene: 9. This CDR3 has 15 amino acids. In germline, CDR1 is SGHRS, CDR2 YFSETQ.

The DNA of the CDR3 is TGTGCCGGCATGGGACTTGCTGAAAAACTGTTTTTT. Residues: CAGMGLAEKLFF. The chain combines TRBV28 with TRBJ1-4; tentative D call: TRBD1 (5 bases). In germline, CDR1 is MDHEN, CDR2 SYDVKM. The CDR3 sequence is 12 residues long. Trimming removed 11 bases at V and 7 bases at J, with 14 bases between.

The V and J genes are TRBV3-1 and TRBJ1-6; possible D gene TRBD1, 5 bases. CDR3 length: 15 amino acids. Looked up from germline, CDR1 is LGHDT and CDR2 is YNNKEL (reference sequence). V lost 5 bases and J lost 10, with 18 bases in between. CDR3 protein: CASSYGTGVSSPLHF. The CDR3 DNA is TGTGCCAGCAGCTACGGGACCGGTGTTAGCTCACCCCTCCACTTT.